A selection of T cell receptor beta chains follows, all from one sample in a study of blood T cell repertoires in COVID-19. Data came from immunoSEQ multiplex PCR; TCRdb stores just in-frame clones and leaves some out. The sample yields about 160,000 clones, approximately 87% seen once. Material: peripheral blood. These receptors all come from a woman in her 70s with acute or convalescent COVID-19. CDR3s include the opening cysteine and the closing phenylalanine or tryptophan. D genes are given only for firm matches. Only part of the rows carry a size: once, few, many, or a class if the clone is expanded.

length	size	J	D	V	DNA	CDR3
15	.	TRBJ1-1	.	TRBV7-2	TGTGCCAGCAGCTTAGCATCGACAGCGAACACTGAAGCTTTCTTT	CASSLASTANTEAFF
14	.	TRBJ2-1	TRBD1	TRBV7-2	TGTGCCAGCAGCTTCGACAGGGTAAGCAATGAGCAGTTCTTC	CASSFDRVSNEQFF
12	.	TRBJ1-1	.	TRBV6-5	TGTGCCAGCGGGGGGTGGGCCACTGAAGCTTTCTTT	CASGGWATEAFF
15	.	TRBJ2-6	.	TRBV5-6	TGTGCCAGCAGCTTGGGTTTCCTTGGGGCCAACGTCCTGACTTTC	CASSLGFLGANVLTF
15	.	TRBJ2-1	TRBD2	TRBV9	TGTGCCAGCAGCGTAGCTTACGGGAGGAACAATGAGCAGTTCTTC	CASSVAYGRNNEQFF
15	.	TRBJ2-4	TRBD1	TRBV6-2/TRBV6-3	TGTGCCAGCAGTCCACAGGGGAATGCCAAAAACATTCAGTACTTC	CASSPQGNAKNIQYF
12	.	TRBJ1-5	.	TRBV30	TGTGCCTGGAGTCAGGGGAATCAGCCCCAGCATTTT	CAWSQGNQPQHF
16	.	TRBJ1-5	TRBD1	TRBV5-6	TGTGCCAGCAGCTTCCGCGGGACAGGGGGCAGTCAGCCCCAGCATTTT	CASSFRGTGGSQPQHF
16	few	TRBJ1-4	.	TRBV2	TGTGCCAGCAGGGCCGGGACTCAAGCGGGGTTCGAAAAACTGTTTTTT	CASRAGTQAGFEKLFF
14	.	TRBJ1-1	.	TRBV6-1	TGTGCCAGCACCAAGAGGGGGGGGGACACTGAAGCTTTCTTT	CASTKRGGDTEAFF
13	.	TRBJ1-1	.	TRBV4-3	TGCGCCAGCAGCCAAGTGGGGGCCCCTGAAGCTTTCTTT	CASSQVGAPEAFF
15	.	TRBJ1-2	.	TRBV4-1	TGCGCCAGCAGCCAAGCGGGGGGCGCGAACTATGGCTACACCTTC	CASSQAGGANYGYTF
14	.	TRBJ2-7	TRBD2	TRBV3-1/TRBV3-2	TGTGCCAGCGGACTAGCGGGGGGGCTCGGCGAGCAGTACTTC	CASGLAGGLGEQYF
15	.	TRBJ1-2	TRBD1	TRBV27	TGTGCCAGCAGTCTACCCAGACGGACAGGCTATGGCTACACCTTC	CASSLPRRTGYGYTF
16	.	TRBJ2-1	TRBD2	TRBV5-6	TGTGCCAGCAGCACGAAGACCGGGACTAGCGGGAGTAGGCAGTTCTTC	CASSTKTGTSGSRQFF
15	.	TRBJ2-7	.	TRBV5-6	TGTGCCAGCAGCTTGGTTGGGCAGGGTGTGGACGAGCAGTACTTC	CASSLVGQGVDEQYF
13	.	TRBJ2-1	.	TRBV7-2	TGTGCCAGCAGCTTAGTCGTACGGAATGAGCAGTTCTTC	CASSLVVRNEQFF
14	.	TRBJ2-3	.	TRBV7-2	TGTGCCAGCAGGTCTGTAGCGTGGACAGATACGCAGTATTTT	CASRSVAWTDTQYF
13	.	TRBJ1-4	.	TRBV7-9	TGTGCCAGCAGCTCAGGGAATGGAGAAAAACTGTTTTTT	CASSSGNGEKLFF
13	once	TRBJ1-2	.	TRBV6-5	TGTGCCAGCACCAACAGGGAACTCGGTGGCTACACCTTC	CASTNRELGGYTF
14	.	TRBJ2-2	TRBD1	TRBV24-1	TGTGCCACCAGTGATCCCGGGACAGCCGGGGAGCTGTTTTTT	CATSDPGTAGELFF
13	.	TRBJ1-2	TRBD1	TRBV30	TGTGCCTGGAGCCGGGACAGGGGGACGGGCTACACCTTC	CAWSRDRGTGYTF
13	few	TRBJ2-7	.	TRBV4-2	TGTGCCAGCAGCCAAGAGGAACTAGCAGGGCAGTACTTC	CASSQEELAGQYF
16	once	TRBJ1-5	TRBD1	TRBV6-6	TGTGCCAGCAGTTACGCGGGAGGGGGCTATGGTCAGCCCCAGCATTTT	CASSYAGGGYGQPQHF
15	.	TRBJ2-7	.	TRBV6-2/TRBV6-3	TGTGCCAGCAGTTACTGGCGGGGAAGCTCCTACGAGCAGTACTTC	CASSYWRGSSYEQYF
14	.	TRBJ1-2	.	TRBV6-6	TGTGCCAGCAGTTACTCATTGGGGAGGGAAGGCTACACCTTC	CASSYSLGREGYTF
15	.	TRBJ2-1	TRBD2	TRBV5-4	TGTGCCAGCAGCTTGGACCTAGCGGGAGACAATGAGCAGTTCTTC	CASSLDLAGDNEQFF
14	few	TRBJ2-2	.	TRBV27	TGTGCCAGCAGAAGTTGGAGGGACACCGGGGAGCTGTTTTTT	CASRSWRDTGELFF
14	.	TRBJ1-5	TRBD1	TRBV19	TGTGCCAGTAGTGTCGACAGGGATAATCAGCCCCAGCATTTT	CASSVDRDNQPQHF
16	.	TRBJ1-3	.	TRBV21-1	TGTGCCAGCAGCATGAAGACAGGGTCTACTGGAAACACCATATATTTT	CASSMKTGSTGNTIYF
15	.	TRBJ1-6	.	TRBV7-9	TGTGCCAGCAGCCGTCCGGGACTTCCTAATTCACCCCTCCACTTT	CASSRPGLPNSPLHF
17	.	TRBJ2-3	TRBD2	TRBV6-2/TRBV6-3	TGTGCCAGCAGTATACGACTAGCGGGAGGGCAATCAGATACGCAGTATTTT	CASSIRLAGGQSDTQYF
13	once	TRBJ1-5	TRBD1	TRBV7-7	TGTGCCAGCAGCCGCGACAGGGATCAGCCCCAGCATTTT	CASSRDRDQPQHF
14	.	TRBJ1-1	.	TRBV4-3	TGCGCCAGCAGCCAAGGGACAAAAAACACTGAAGCTTTCTTT	CASSQGTKNTEAFF
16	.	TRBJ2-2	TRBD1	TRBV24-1	TGTGCCACCAGTGAACCCGGACAGGGCGGCACCGGGGAGCTGTTTTTT	CATSEPGQGGTGELFF
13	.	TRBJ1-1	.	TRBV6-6	TGTGCCAGCAGTTACGGCATATACACTGAAGCTTTCTTT	CASSYGIYTEAFF
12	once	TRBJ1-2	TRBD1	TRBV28	TGTGCCAGCAGTCTATACAGGGGTCTCTACACCTTC	CASSLYRGLYTF
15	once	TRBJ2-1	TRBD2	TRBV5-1	TGCGCCAGCAGCTTGGCAGCGGGAGTGGGAAATGAGCAGTTCTTC	CASSLAAGVGNEQFF
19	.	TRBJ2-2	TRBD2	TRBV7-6	TGTGCCAGCAGGCCCATCACTAGCGGGGATTCAACGAACACCGGGGAGCTGTTTTTT	CASRPITSGDSTNTGELFF
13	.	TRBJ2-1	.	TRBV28	TGTGCCAGCAGCTACCGCGGGGGCACTGAGCAGTTCTTC	CASSYRGGTEQFF
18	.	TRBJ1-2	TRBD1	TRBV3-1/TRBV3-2	TGTGCCAGCAGCCCTAACCTCCCCGGGACAGGGGCATTATTGGACTACACCTTC	CASSPNLPGTGALLDYTF
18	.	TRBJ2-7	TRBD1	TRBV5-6	TGTGCCAGCAGCTTGGCCCCCCGAACAGGGGGCGGGTGGGGCGAGCAGTACTTC	CASSLAPRTGGGWGEQYF
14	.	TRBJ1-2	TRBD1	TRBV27	TGTGCCAGCAGTCTTTCAGGGGGTAACTATGGCTACACCTTC	CASSLSGGNYGYTF
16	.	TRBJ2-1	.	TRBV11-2	TGTGCCAGCAGCAACCGGGGAGGGGGCTCCTACAATGAGCAGTTCTTC	CASSNRGGGSYNEQFF
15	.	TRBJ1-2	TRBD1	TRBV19	TGTGCCAGTAGTGAAGGGACAGGGCAGGACTATGGCTACACCTTC	CASSEGTGQDYGYTF
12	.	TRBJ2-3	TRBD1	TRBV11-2	TGTGCCAGCAGCGACAGGGCCTTATCGCAGTATTTT	CASSDRALSQYF
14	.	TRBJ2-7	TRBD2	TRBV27	TGTGCCAGCAGAAGACTAGCGAGTCCTGGCGAGCAGTACTTC	CASRRLASPGEQYF
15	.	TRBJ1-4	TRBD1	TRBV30	TGTGCCTGGAGTCGACAGGGGGTACTTAATGAAAAACTGTTTTTT	CAWSRQGVLNEKLFF
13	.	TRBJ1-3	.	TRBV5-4	TGTGCCAGCAGCTTAACAGGAGGAAACACCATATATTTT	CASSLTGGNTIYF
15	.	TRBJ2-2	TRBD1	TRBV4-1	TGCGCCAGCAGCCCGGACAGGGGGGATCCCGGGGAGCTGTTTTTT	CASSPDRGDPGELFF
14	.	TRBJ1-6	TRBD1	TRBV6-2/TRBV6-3	TGTGCCAGCAGATACGGACAGGCTAATTCACCCCTCCACTTT	CASRYGQANSPLHF
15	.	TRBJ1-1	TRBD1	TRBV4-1	TGCGCCAGCAGCCAAGCCAAGACAGGGTCCACTGAAGCTTTCTTT	CASSQAKTGSTEAFF
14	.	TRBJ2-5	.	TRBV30	TGTGCCTGGAGTGTCAACCCGGGTTGGGAGACCCAGTACTTC	CAWSVNPGWETQYF
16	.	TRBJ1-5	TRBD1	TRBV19	TGTGCCAGTCGGGACAGAGAGGGATTTAGCAATCAGCCCCAGCATTTT	CASRDREGFSNQPQHF
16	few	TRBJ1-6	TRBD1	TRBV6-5	TGTGCCAGCAGTTACTGGCGCACAGGGGGCGGGTCACCCCTCCACTTT	CASSYWRTGGGSPLHF
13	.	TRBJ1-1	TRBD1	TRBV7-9	TGTGCCAGCATCAACAGGGGGGACACTGAAGCTTTCTTT	CASINRGDTEAFF
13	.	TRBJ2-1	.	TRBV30	TGTGCCTGGAGCTGGACTGGCTCGGGTGAGCAGTTCTTC	CAWSWTGSGEQFF
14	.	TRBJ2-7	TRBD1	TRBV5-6	TGTGCCAGCAGCTTGGGACAGGGCGCCTACGAGCAGTACTTC	CASSLGQGAYEQYF
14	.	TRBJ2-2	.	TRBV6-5	TGTGCCAGCAGTTTCAGCGGCAGCATAGGCGGGCTGTTTTTT	CASSFSGSIGGLFF
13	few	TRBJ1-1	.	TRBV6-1	TGTGCCAGCAGTGAAGTATGGAACACTGAAGCTTTCTTT	CASSEVWNTEAFF